The rows below give T cell receptor beta chains drawn from one sample of a study of CD8+ T cells in alopecia areata. Profiling relied on immunoSEQ multiplex PCR, and the TCRdb table lists in-frame clones only, not all of them. The data contain roughly 180,000 clones, roughly three fifths of them singletons. This specimen was CD4+ T cells sorted from blood, taken at week 4, from a patient treated with tofacitinib. The receptors originated from a human donor with alopecia areata. Both conserved end residues are part of each CDR3.

v_gene,j_gene,CDR3aa
TRBV5-1,TRBJ1-1,CASSFSGRFFMNTEAFF
TRBV28,TRBJ2-2,CASGLTSGGRTGELFF
TRBV10-3,TRBJ2-7,CAISERGDEQYF
TRBV2,TRBJ2-2,CASSEWRGGGELFF
TRBV28,TRBJ1-6,CASSLWEGGASAYNSPLHF
TRBV13,TRBJ2-7,CASSRNYEQYF
TRBV30,TRBJ2-3,CALRGNIGKDTQYF
TRBV5-4,TRBJ1-4,CASSLVAVNEKLFF
TRBV30,TRBJ2-5,CAWSVPYRGQETQYF
TRBV7-9,TRBJ1-5,CASSRDTNSNQPQHF
TRBV30,TRBJ2-2,CAFDRAVSNTGELFF
TRBV30,TRBJ1-2,CAWSVQGAHGYTF
TRBV28,TRBJ1-1,CVSSSGDREAFF
TRBV28,TRBJ1-2,CASTLEGDGYTF
TRBV29-1,TRBJ2-2,CSVEESGELFF
TRBV6-1,TRBJ2-1,CASTPTSGGYNEQFF
TRBV6-6,TRBJ2-7,CASTKTGPPYEQYF
TRBV30,TRBJ2-5,CAWDRGWGQETQYF
TRBV19,TRBJ1-6,CASRQDRQGAQNSPLHF
TRBV5-6,TRBJ2-3,CASSPTSVGTDTQYF
TRBV6-1,TRBJ2-5,CASSEIRPSGSGETQYF
TRBV7-9,TRBJ2-1,CASSLAMGTGAYNEQFF
TRBV27,TRBJ2-1,CASSPHPQASGGAYNEQFF
TRBV30,TRBJ1-2,CAGDGTNYGYTF
TRBV7-2,TRBJ1-4,CASQRGLGEKLFF
TRBV7-2,TRBJ2-6,CASSLGGGGSGANVLTF
TRBV25-1,TRBJ2-7,CASSSRVLSYEQYF
TRBV5-1,TRBJ2-5,CASSSLGQYQETQYF
TRBV15,TRBJ2-7,CATSGRFSYEQYF
TRBV29-1,TRBJ1-2,CSAWGRLNYGYTF
TRBV6-1,TRBJ2-7,CAISEPGTGLSYEQYF